A single sample is the source of the 26 T cell receptor beta chains below, sequenced in a study of OX40 agonist ivuxolimab in advanced cancers. TCRdb keeps only in-frame clones here, not all; method: immunoSEQ multiplex PCR. The table shows approximately 66,000 clones, with roughly four fifths occurring only once. The starting material was CD4+ or CD8+ T cells sorted from blood, obtained in a trial of the OX40 agonist ivuxolimab. Receptors were obtained from an adult with an advanced solid tumor such as melanoma, head and neck, liver or kidney cancer.

The rearrangement joins TRBV19 to TRBJ2-2; D might be TRBD1 or TRBD2, each matching 5 bases. The CDR3 contains 14 residues. V was pared by 6 bases and J by 4 bases, with 12 bases between. Germline V CDR1 and CDR2: LNHDA, SQIVND (reference sequence). The CDR3 protein is CASRGLAGTGELFF. CDR3 sequence (DNA): TGTGCCAGTAGGGGGCTAGCTGGCACCGGGGAGCTGTTTTTT.

The chain links TRBV28 to TRBJ1-6, with 10 bases matching TRBD1. Germline trimming cut 10 bases from V and 9 bases from J; bases unmatched to any gene: 6. CDR3 size: 13 residues. Germline lookup yields CDR1 MDHEN and CDR2 SYDVKM. The CDR3 nucleotides are TGTGCCACCGGACAGGGGGGGCTTTCACCCCTCCACTTT. This codes for CATGQGGLSPLHF.

This chain links TRBV5-4 with TRBJ1-2; the D gene is possibly TRBD1 (5 bases). The CDR3 has 15 residues. V was shortened by 1 base and J by 4 bases, with 14 bases between the two germline ends. The V gene's germline CDR1 is SGHNT and CDR2 YYREEE (reference sequence). The CDR3 region has the DNA TGTGCCAGCAGCTTGCAGTCCGGTGGGACCTATGGCTACACCTTC. Translated: CASSLQSGGTYGYTF.

This chain joins TRBV5-8 and TRBJ1-1, with D unclear. Germline assignment: CDR1 SGHTS and CDR2 YDEGEE. This CDR3 has 13 amino acids. V was trimmed by 2 bases and J by 0 bases, leaving 5 bases between them. The DNA of the CDR3 is TGTGCCAGCAGCTTATTGGTGAACACTGAAGCTTTCTTT. Translating it yields CASSLLVNTEAFF.

J is TRBJ1-1 and V is TRBV19, with TRBD1 as a possible D gene (6 bases). The germline gives CDR1 LNHDA, CDR2 SQIVND (reference sequence). V was cut by 3 bases and J by 6 bases, with 14 bases left in between. There are 14 residues in the CDR3. Here the CDR3 reads CASSIGGAGPEAFF. CDR3 in DNA: TGTGCCAGTAGTATCGGGGGCGCGGGGCCTGAAGCTTTCTTT. The full variable domain, completed using reference TRBV19 and TRBJ1-1, is DGGITQSPKYLFRKEGQNVTLSCEQNLNHDAMYWYRQDPGQGLRLIYYSQIVNDFQKGDIAEGYSVSREKKESFPLTVTSAQKNPTAFYLCASSIGGAGPEAFFGQGTRLTVV.

This chain joins TRBV14 and TRBJ2-2, with D possibly matching TRBD2 (6 bases). The CDR3 is 15 residues long. With 8 bases removed from V and 7 bases from J, the gap between germline ends came to 20 bases. Germline values: CDR1 SGHDN, CDR2 FVKESK. DNA of the CDR3: TGTGCCAGCTCTAGGTCGGCGGGGCTCGGCGGGGAGCTGTTTTTT. Amino acids: CASSRSAGLGGELFF.

This clone has only one observation. The V call is TRBV28, the J call TRBJ1-4; 11 nucleotides align to TRBD1. V lost 7 bases and J lost 9; bases outside the gene matches: 7. This CDR3 contains 14 residues. Germline-derived CDR1 and CDR2 are MDHEN and SYDVKM. CDR3 loop: CASTPGQGGQKLFF. The DNA of the CDR3 is TGTGCCAGCACCCCGGGACAGGGGGGTCAAAAACTGTTTTTT.

CDR3 amino acids: CASSQGVAGGHEQFF. Written as DNA, the CDR3 is TGTGCCAGCAGCCAAGGGGTAGCGGGGGGGCATGAGCAGTTCTTC. The chain employs TRBV4-2 and TRBJ2-1; TRBD2 agrees at 11 bases. V dropped 1 base and J dropped 8; count of bases not matched to a gene: 4. CDR1 is LGHNA and CDR2 is YNFKEQ in the germline V gene. There are 15 residues in the CDR3.

The table lists this clone with a count of one. The chain combines TRBV6-5 with TRBJ1-2; D perhaps matches TRBD1 (5 bases). The germline gives CDR1 MNHEY, CDR2 SVGAGI. The CDR3 extends over 15 amino acids. Trimming took off 7 bases at V and 4 bases at J, with 19 bases between the two ends. The CDR3 here is CASTPRREAPYGYTF. CDR3 nucleotides: TGTGCCAGCACTCCCCGCAGGGAAGCGCCCTATGGCTACACCTTC.

DNA for the CDR3: TGTGCCTGGAGCCCTCTATCCGGGGAGCTGTTTTTT. It is translated as CAWSPLSGELFF. V usage is TRBV30 and J usage is TRBJ2-2; D gene uncertain. V was trimmed by 3 bases and J by 6 bases, leaving 8 bases between them. Germline values: CDR1 GTSNPN, CDR2 SVGIG (reference sequence). CDR3 length: 12 residues.

The V gene is TRBV19, the J gene TRBJ1-4; D is uncertain. From germline, CDR1 is LNHDA and CDR2 SQIVND (reference sequence). Deletions cut 6 bases from V and 0 bases from J, with 11 bases between. CDR3 length equals 15 residues. CDR3 protein: CASRPYGTTNEKLFF. The CDR3 DNA reads TGTGCCAGTAGACCCTACGGCACAACTAATGAAAAACTGTTTTTT. Full variable domain (remainder filled in from reference TRBV19 and TRBJ1-4): DGGITQSPKYLFRKEGQNVTLSCEQNLNHDAMYWYRQDPGQGLRLIYYSQIVNDFQKGDIAEGYSVSREKKESFPLTVTSAQKNPTAFYLCASRPYGTTNEKLFFGSGTQLSVL.

The gene calls are TRBV11-3 and TRBJ2-3; 9 nucleotides agree with TRBD2. Germline V gene data show CDR1 as SGHNT and CDR2 as YENEEA. V lost 1 base to trimming and J lost 2 bases; unmatched junction nucleotides: 10. This CDR3 has 18 residues. The CDR3: CASSLGSGGPITTDTQYF. CDR3 nucleotides: TGTGCCAGCAGCTTAGGTAGCGGGGGCCCTATAACCACAGATACGCAGTATTTT.

Only one count was recorded for this clone. This sequence joins TRBV7-2 and TRBJ2-7; 12 nucleotides match TRBD2. V was pared by 5 bases and J by 4 bases, with 6 bases of the junction left unmatched. Germline V lookup: CDR1 SGHTA, CDR2 FQGNSA. The CDR3 runs 15 residues. The CDR3 nucleotides are TGTGCCAGCAGCATTTCTAGCGGGGGGGCTTACGAGCAGTACTTC. Encoded protein: CASSISSGGAYEQYF.

This chain links TRBV7-9 with TRBJ2-1; 12 nucleotides line up with TRBD1. V gave up 4 bases and J gave up 6 bases; unmatched junction bases: 1. The germline V gene has CDR1 SEHNR and CDR2 FQNEAQ (reference sequence). The CDR3 runs to 14 residues. The CDR3 region has the DNA TGTGCCAGCAGCTCGGGACAGGGGGCCAATGAGCAGTTCTTC. Its protein is CASSSGQGANEQFF.

The V call is TRBV6-1, the J call TRBJ2-5; 9 bases map to TRBD1. The DNA matches TRBJ2-7 better at its end, which makes the J call doubtful. Germline CDR1 is MNHNS and CDR2 is SASEGT. This CDR3 spans 15 amino acids. The chain's CDR3 is CASRPTGQGTYEQYF. The CDR3 bases are TGTGCCAGCAGACCCACGGGACAGGGTACCTACGAGCAGTACTTC.

By share, this clone ranks as medium-sized. This chain connects TRBV2 to TRBJ1-6, with no clear D. Germline-derived CDR1 and CDR2 are SNHLY and FYNNEI. The CDR3 is 13 amino acids. V lost 8 bases and J 9 bases, leaving 14 bases between the germline ends. The CDR3 DNA follows: TGTGCCAGCGTGAAGGGTGAAGGTTCACCCCTCCACTTT. The encoded protein is CASVKGEGSPLHF.

The rearrangement joins TRBV28 to TRBJ1-5; D is perhaps TRBD1 (6 bases). The CDR3 totals 16 residues. V lost 1 base, J lost 0 bases, and 10 bases lay in between. Germline loops: CDR1 MDHEN, CDR2 SYDVKM. The CDR3 is CASSLLAGDSNQPQHF. The CDR3 DNA follows: TGTGCCAGCAGTTTATTGGCAGGGGATAGCAATCAGCCCCAGCATTTT.

The DNA for the CDR3 is TGTGCCAGCAGCTCCGGGGACAGTAATTCACCCCTCCACTTT. Amino acids: CASSSGDSNSPLHF. The chain combines TRBV11-1 with TRBJ1-6; 7 bases agree with TRBD1. Germline V gives CDR1 SGHAT, CDR2 FQDESV (reference sequence). The CDR3 extends over 14 amino acids. Trimming cost V 4 bases and J 6 bases; bases outside gene matches: 3. The whole variable domain, remainder taken from reference TRBV11-1 and TRBJ1-6, is EAEVAQSPRYKITEKSQAVAFWCDPISGHATLYWYRQILGQGPELLVQFQDESVVDDSQLPKDRFSAERLKGVDSTLKIQPAELGDSAMYLCASSSGDSNSPLHFGNGTRLTVT.

The V and J genes are TRBV28 and TRBJ2-3, with D unresolved. In germline, CDR1 is MDHEN, CDR2 SYDVKM. The CDR3 covers 13 residues. V was shortened by 3 bases and J by 0 bases, with 4 bases between the two germline ends. Written as DNA, the CDR3 is TGTGCCAGCAGTTTTGGGAGCACAGATACGCAGTATTTT. It yields the protein CASSFGSTDTQYF.

The V gene is TRBV7-9, the J gene TRBJ2-6, with D possibly matching TRBD2 (5 bases). The ends were cut back, 5 bases at V and 4 bases at J, with 12 bases in the middle. This CDR3 region has 15 residues. CDR1 and CDR2 from the germline V gene are SEHNR and FQNEAQ (reference sequence). The CDR3 DNA follows: TGTGCCAGCAGCGAGGGTCGGTTCGGGGCCAACGTCCTGACTTTC. Residues: CASSEGRFGANVLTF.

The V gene is TRBV4-1, the J gene TRBJ1-4, with a weak D call TRBD1 (6 bases). V lost 1 base and J lost 5, with 11 bases in between. CDR3 length: 15 amino acids. CDR1 and CDR2 (germline): MGHRA, YSYEKL. The DNA for the CDR3 is TGCGCCAGCAGCCAAGGAAACAGGGAAAATGAAAAACTGTTTTTT. Its protein is CASSQGNRENEKLFF.

The chain carries TRBV6-1 and TRBJ1-2; tentative D call: TRBD1 (5 bases). There are 11 residues in the CDR3. Trimming removed 7 bases at V and 9 bases at J, with 12 bases between. Germline V gene data show CDR1 as MNHNS and CDR2 as SASEGT. The CDR3: CASTAGSSYTF. The CDR3 coding sequence is TGTGCCAGCACAGCAGGGAGTAGCTACACCTTC.

CDR3 bases: TGCAGTGCTCACAAAGAGACCCAGTACTTC. Translation: CSAHKETQYF. The chain employs TRBV20-1 and TRBJ2-5; no clear D. V dropped 5 bases and J dropped 3 bases, with 4 bases sitting between them. CDR1 and CDR2 (germline): DFQATT, SNEGSKA (reference sequence). The CDR3 extends over 10 amino acids.

The chain has TRBV9 and TRBJ1-5, with 7 bases lining up with TRBD1. The germline V gene encodes CDR1 SGDLS and CDR2 YYNGEE. Germline trimming cut 2 bases from V and 2 bases from J; bases unmatched to any gene: 4. The CDR3 is 15 amino acids. CDR3 sequence: CASSVDTGGNQPQHF. The CDR3 DNA sequence: TGTGCCAGCAGCGTCGATACAGGGGGCAATCAGCCCCAGCATTTT.

The chain joins TRBV2 to TRBJ2-3; D remains unclear. V was trimmed by 6 bases and J by 2 bases, leaving 15 bases between them. The CDR3 is made up of 15 amino acids. CDR1 is SNHLY, CDR2 FYNNEI, per germline. The CDR3 bases are TGTGCCAGCAGAGCTACAGACTCCACCACAGATACGCAGTATTTT. Protein: CASRATDSTTDTQYF.

In its sample, this clone was seen once. The chain is built from TRBV7-2 and TRBJ1-4; tentatively, D is TRBD1 (5 bases). The CDR3 runs to 14 residues. V dropped 0 bases and J dropped 9 bases, with 11 bases sitting between them. Germline CDR1 reads SGHTA; CDR2 reads FQGNSA. The CDR3 DNA reads TGTGCCAGCAGCTTAGCGGGGACGGGCCAAAAACTGTTTTTT. Amino acid sequence: CASSLAGTGQKLFF.